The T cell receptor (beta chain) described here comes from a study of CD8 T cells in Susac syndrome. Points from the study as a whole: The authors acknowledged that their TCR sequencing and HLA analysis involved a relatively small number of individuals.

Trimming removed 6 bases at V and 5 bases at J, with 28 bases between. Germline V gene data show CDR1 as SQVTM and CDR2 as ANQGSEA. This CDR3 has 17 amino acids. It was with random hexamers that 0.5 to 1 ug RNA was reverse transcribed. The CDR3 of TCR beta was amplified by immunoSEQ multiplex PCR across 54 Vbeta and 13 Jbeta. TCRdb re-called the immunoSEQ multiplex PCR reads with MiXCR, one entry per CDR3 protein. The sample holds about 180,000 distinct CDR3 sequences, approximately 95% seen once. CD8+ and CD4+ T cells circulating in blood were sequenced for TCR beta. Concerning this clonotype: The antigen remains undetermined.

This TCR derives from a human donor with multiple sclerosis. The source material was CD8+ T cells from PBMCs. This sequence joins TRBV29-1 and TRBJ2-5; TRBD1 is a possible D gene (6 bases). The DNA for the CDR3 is TGCAGCGTCGCGGGTGATGTGAACAGGGCAAGTTTGGAGACCCAGTACTTC. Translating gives CSVAGDVNRASLETQYF.